This TCR beta chain was obtained from a study of T cell responses to AZD1222 COVID-19 vaccine listed by TCRdb under 2021. About the investigation overall: TCR sequencing covered fewer than 250 trial participants: nearly 210 given two doses of AZD1222 and approximately 26 given two doses of MenACWY control vaccine. Trial participants were enrolled by age into 18-55, 56-69 and 70-plus year subgroups, with about 150, 28 and 57 TCR-sequenced participants respectively. What the study reported, not specific to this receptor: The 56-69-year group was small, and its depth increase did not reach significance, likely because of low power. Most participants were white British and females outnumbered males, and the authors suggested that clonal diversity may have been underestimated. Epitopes outside the regions mutated in the B.1.351 and B.1.1.7 variants were reportedly recognized by nearly half of the unique spike-specific TCRs. A significant rise in spike-specific TCR breadth and depth was observed after two AZD1222 doses relative to day 0 and relative to MenACWY recipients. Because no day 14 peak-response samples were available, repertoires were characterized only after the peak T cell response. Conclusions about previously exposed vaccinees are limited, since just five to seven AZD1222 recipients were seropositive for SARS-CoV-2 at baseline. CD4 TCRs associated with the vaccine covered the entire spike protein, and the dominant responses were in regions 160-218 and 743-854.

The sample's time point, from its label and the paper: about 28 days (+/-7) after the second vaccine dose. AZD1222 recipients given second doses at about 4 weeks or at about 12 weeks were pooled, since spike-specific TCR depth and breadth were not found to differ between the two schedules. The vaccinee samples were drawn from two UK trials, COV001 and COV002, one of which was a single-blind randomized controlled phase 2/3 trial testing AZD1222 (ChAdOx1 nCoV-19) in healthy adults. For TCRbeta chain sequencing, PBMC samples from trial participants were taken at day 0 and at day 28 after the second dose. About this clone: Its antigen target is currently unknown. Nothing much larger sits one base from this clone, and base qualities are not available.

The CDR3 regions of human TCRbeta chains were analyzed by immunosequencing. Per the authors' processing: TCRs in the repertoires were compared against a reference library of SARS-CoV-2-specific TCRs that had been generated with the MIRA antigen-specificity platform. Breadth was defined as the fraction of unique TCRs that were SARS-CoV-2-associated. Depth was defined as the fraction of total T cells that were SARS-CoV-2-associated. Using the MIRA data, each spike-specific TCR was assigned both to the spike region to which the TCR was reactive and to a CD4 or CD8 class. Log10-transformed breadth and depth values were compared by one-way ANOVA with Sidak's multiple comparisons tests. The table comes from immuneACCESS by way of TCRdb, which keeps in-frame sequences with V and J called. Part of the clones is missing from these tables; in studies checked, under half for an unresolved V gene and the rest for unknown reasons. Clone size and V and J calls were adopted from that table, with D and trimming inferred from the DNA. The sample table holds approximately 140,000 clones, of which over 75% were seen once. The ten top clones hold 3% to 3.5% of the sample.

The germline ends are 12 bases apart after V is trimmed by 2 bases and J by 5 bases. Spanning cysteine to phenylalanine, the CDR3 consists of 13 amino acids. Of the read, only the CDR3 DNA is kept; its 39 bases are in frame from base 1. CDR1 and CDR2 were assigned from the germline V gene (reference sequence) as GTSNPN and SVGIG. The chain couples TRBV30 to TRBJ2-5; the D gene is possibly TRBD1 or TRBD2, each agreeing over 6 bases. Sample: peripheral blood, taken 28 days after the second AZD1222 dose. The clonotype originates from an adult who received the AZD1222 COVID-19 vaccine. The CDR3 sequence is CAWSMGGKETQYF. In nucleotides, the sequence is TGTGCCTGGAGTATGGGGGGCAAGGAGACCCAGTACTTC.